This T cell receptor beta chain was documented in a study of blood T cell repertoires in COVID-19. Study-wide context: The origin of the acute and convalescent COVID-19 samples was the United States, Italy and Spain. Sources were T cells, B-cell-depleted T cells, or PBMCs; the material itself was cDNA or gDNA.

Study processing details: Researchers report that nucleated cell counts were estimated from reference gene primer amplification. Method: immunoSEQ multiplex PCR; TCRdb's copy keeps in-frame clones and lacks some. V and J calls and clone size are given by that table; D and trimming were obtained from the DNA. The sample shows 290,000 or so clones, roughly nine tenths of them seen only once. V was shortened by 5 bases and J by 0 bases, with 9 bases between the two germline ends. The CDR3 spans 14 residues. Germline V gene sequence: CDR1 MNHEY, CDR2 SVGAGI. The source is a man in his late teens or twenties with active or convalescent COVID-19. The rearrangement uses TRBV6-5 and TRBJ2-3; TRBD1 is a possible D gene (5 bases). Material for sequencing was peripheral blood. The CDR3 DNA follows: TGTGCCAGCAGTCGACAGCCTAGCACAGATACGCAGTATTTT. Amino acid sequence: CASSRQPSTDTQYF.